The TCR beta chain described here comes from a study of graft-versus-host responses after intestinal transplantation. Study as a whole: Recipients obtained multivisceral, liver-intestinal, or isolated intestinal transplants.

Using immunoSEQ multiplex PCR, the repertoire was profiled, and TCRdb retains in-frame clones only, with some absent. The sample contains about 88,000 clones, 80% to 95% of which appear only once. The study, taken as a whole, reports: Those patients showing graft-donor T cell macrochimerism displayed high graft-versus-host to host-versus-graft clonal ratios in allografts.

CDR3 length equals 15 residues. The V segment lost 4 bases and the J segment 9 bases; nucleotides outside the gene matches: 12. The germline V gene encodes CDR1 SGHRS and CDR2 YFSETQ. Concerning this clone itself: Its specificity is not known. Other DNA sequences in the same sample also yield this CDR3.

The receptor was isolated from a human donor who was the organ donor for an intestinal transplant. J is TRBJ2-1 and V is TRBV5-1; 8 nucleotides match TRBD2. The sample here was unstimulated CD4+ T cells sorted from spleen or lymph node cells, taken before transplant. CDR3: CASSERGGPGSEQFF. CDR3 nucleotides: TGCGCCAGCAGCGAGCGCGGGGGGCCCGGAAGTGAGCAGTTCTTC.